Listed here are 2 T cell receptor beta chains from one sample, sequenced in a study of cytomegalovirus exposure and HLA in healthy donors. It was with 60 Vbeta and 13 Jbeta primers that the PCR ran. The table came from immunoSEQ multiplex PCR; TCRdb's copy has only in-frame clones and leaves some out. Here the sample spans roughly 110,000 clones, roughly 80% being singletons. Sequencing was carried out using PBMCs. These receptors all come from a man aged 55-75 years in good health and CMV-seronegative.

CDR3 coding DNA: TGCGCCAGCAGCCTACATTTAGCGGGGGCCTACAATGAGCAGTTCTTC. This sequence encodes CASSLHLAGAYNEQFF. The chain is built from TRBV5-1 and TRBJ2-1; the match to TRBD2 covers 9 bases. The CDR3 runs to 16 residues. Trimming took 4 bases from V and 2 from J; bases not matched to a gene: 7. Looked up from germline, CDR1 is SGHRS and CDR2 is YFSETQ. Full variable domain (missing parts from reference TRBV5-1 and TRBJ2-1): KAGVTQTPRYLIKTRGQQVTLSCSPISGHRSVSWYQQTPGQGLQFLFEYFSETQRNKGNFPGRFSGRQFSNSRSEMNVSTLELGDSALYLCASSLHLAGAYNEQFFGPGTRLTVL.

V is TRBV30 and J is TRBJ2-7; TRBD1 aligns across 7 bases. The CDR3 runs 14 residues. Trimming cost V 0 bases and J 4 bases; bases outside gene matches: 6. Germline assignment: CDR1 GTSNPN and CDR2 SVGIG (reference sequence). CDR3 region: CAWSVGQGVYEQYF. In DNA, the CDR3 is TGTGCCTGGAGTGTAGGGCAGGGGGTGTACGAGCAGTACTTC.